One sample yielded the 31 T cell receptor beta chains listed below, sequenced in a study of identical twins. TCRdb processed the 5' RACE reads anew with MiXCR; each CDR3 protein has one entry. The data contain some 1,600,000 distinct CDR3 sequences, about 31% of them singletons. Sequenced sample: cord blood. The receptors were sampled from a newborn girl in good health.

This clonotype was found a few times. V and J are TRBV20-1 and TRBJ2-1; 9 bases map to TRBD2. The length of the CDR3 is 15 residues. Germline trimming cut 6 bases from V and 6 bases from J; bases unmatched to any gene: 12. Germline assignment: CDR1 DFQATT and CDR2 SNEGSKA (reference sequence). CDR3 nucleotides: TGCAGTGCCCCGCCCCTAGCGGGGACTCGCAATGAGCAGTTCTTC. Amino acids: CSAPPLAGTRNEQFF.

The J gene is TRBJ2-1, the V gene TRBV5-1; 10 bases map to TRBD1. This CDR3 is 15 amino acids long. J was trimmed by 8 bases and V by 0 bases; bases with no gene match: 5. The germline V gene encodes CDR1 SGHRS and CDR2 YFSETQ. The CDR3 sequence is CASSLGGTGADEQFF. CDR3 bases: TGCGCCAGCAGCTTGGGTGGGACAGGGGCCGATGAGCAGTTCTTC.

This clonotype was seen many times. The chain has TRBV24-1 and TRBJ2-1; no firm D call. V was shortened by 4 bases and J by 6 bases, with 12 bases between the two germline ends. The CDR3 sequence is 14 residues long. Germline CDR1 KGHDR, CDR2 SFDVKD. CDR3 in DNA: TGTGCCACCAGTGAACGGCTCCCGACCAATGAGCAGTTCTTC. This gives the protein CATSERLPTNEQFF.

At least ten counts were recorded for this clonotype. The chain's CDR3 is CASSLVRDYNEQFF. CDR3 coding DNA: TGTGCCAGCAGCTTAGTTAGGGATTACAATGAGCAGTTCTTC. The chain links TRBV7-2 to TRBJ2-1, with no clear D. V lost 1 base and J lost 4, with 8 bases in between. Germline values: CDR1 SGHTA, CDR2 FQGNSA. The CDR3 runs to 14 residues.

CDR3 sequence: CATSARPHTDTQYF. CDR3 nucleotide sequence: TGTGCCACCAGTGCCCGACCCCACACAGATACGCAGTATTTT. V usage is TRBV24-1 and J usage is TRBJ2-3; no definite D call. The CDR3 spans 14 residues. Germline V gene lookup returns CDR1 KGHDR and CDR2 SFDVKD. Deletions cut 5 bases from V and 2 bases from J, with 10 bases between.

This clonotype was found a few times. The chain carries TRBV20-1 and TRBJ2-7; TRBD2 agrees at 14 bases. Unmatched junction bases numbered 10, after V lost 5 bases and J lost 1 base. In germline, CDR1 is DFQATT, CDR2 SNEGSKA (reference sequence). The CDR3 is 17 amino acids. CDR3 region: CSAAGRLAGGFSYEQYF. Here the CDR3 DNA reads TGCAGTGCTGCAGGGAGACTAGCGGGAGGGTTTTCCTACGAGCAGTACTTC.

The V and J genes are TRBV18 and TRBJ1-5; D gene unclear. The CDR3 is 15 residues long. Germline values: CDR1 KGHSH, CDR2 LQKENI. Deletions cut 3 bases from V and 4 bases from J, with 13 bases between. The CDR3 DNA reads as TGTGCCAGCTCACCTTCTGATAGCCTTAATCAGCCCCAGCATTTT. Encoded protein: CASSPSDSLNQPQHF.

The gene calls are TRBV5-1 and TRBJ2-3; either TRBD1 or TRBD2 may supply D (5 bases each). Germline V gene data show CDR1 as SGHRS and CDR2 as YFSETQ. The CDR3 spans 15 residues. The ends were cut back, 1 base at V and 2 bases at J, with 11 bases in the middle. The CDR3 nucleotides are TGCGCCAGCAGCTTGTCGAGAGGGGTCACAGATACGCAGTATTTT. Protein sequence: CASSLSRGVTDTQYF. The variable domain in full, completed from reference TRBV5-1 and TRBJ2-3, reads KAGVTQTPRYLIKTRGQQVTLSCSPISGHRSVSWYQQTPGQGLQFLFEYFSETQRNKGNFPGRFSGRQFSNSRSEMNVSTLELGDSALYLCASSLSRGVTDTQYFGPGTRLTVL.

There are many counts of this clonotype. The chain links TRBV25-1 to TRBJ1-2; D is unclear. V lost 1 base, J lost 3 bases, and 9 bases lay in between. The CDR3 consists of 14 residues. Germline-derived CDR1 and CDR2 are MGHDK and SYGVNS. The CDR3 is CASSESPSYYGYTF. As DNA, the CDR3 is TGTGCCAGCAGTGAATCCCCCTCCTACTATGGCTACACCTTC.

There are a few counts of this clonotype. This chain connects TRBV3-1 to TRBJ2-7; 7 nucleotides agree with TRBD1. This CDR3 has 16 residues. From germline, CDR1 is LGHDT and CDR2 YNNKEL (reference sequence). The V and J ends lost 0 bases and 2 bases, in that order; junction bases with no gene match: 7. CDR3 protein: CASSQEGQATTYEQYF. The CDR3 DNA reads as TGTGCCAGCAGCCAAGAAGGACAGGCGACGACCTACGAGCAGTACTTC.

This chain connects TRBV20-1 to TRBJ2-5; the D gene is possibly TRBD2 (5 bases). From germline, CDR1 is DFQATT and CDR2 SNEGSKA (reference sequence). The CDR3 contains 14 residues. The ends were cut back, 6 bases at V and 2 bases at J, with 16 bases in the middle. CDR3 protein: CSAEDSSGQETQYF. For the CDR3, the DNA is TGCAGTGCAGAAGACTCGAGCGGACAAGAGACCCAGTACTTC.

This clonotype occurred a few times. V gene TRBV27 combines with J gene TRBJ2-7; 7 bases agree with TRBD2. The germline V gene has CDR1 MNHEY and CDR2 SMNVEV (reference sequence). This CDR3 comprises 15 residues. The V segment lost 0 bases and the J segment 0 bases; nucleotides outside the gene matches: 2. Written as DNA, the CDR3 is TGTGCCAGCAGTTTATCGCGGACTAGCTCCTACGAGCAGTACTTC. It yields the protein CASSLSRTSSYEQYF.

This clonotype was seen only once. CDR3 DNA: TGCGCCAGCAGCGCACCACATCAAGAGACCCAGTACTTC. This translates into CASSAPHQETQYF. The rearrangement links TRBV5-1 to TRBJ2-5, with D unclear. V was trimmed by 4 bases and J by 2 bases, leaving 9 bases between them. Per the germline V gene, CDR1 is SGHRS and CDR2 is YFSETQ. The CDR3 length is 13 residues.

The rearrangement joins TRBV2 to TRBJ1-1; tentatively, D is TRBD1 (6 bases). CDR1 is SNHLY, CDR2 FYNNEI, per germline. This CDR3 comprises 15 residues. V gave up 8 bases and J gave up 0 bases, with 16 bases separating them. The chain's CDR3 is CASGYRAGVNTEAFF. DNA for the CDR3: TGTGCCAGCGGGTACAGGGCCGGGGTGAACACTGAAGCTTTCTTT.

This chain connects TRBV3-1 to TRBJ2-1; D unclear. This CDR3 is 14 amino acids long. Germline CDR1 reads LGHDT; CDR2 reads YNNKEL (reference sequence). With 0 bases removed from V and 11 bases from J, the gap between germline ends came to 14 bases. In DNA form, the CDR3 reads TGTGCCAGCAGCCAAGATCCTCTTGGGCTGCAGCAGTTCTTC. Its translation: CASSQDPLGLQQFF.

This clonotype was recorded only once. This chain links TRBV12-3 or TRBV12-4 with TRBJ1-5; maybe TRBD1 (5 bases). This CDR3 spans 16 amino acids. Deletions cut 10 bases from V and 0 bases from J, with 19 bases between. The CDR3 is CATLRAGVDSNQPQHF. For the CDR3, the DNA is TGTGCCACTCTAAGGGCGGGGGTGGATAGCAATCAGCCCCAGCATTTT.

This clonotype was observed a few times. The CDR3 region is CASSQDWGANFNEQFF. CDR3 coding DNA: TGTGCCAGCAGCCAAGATTGGGGGGCTAATTTCAATGAGCAGTTCTTC. This chain uses TRBV4-2 with TRBJ2-1; either TRBD1 or TRBD2 may fit D (6 bases each). The CDR3 extends over 16 amino acids. Germline loops: CDR1 LGHNA, CDR2 YNFKEQ. Trimming removed 0 bases at V and 6 bases at J, with 15 bases between.

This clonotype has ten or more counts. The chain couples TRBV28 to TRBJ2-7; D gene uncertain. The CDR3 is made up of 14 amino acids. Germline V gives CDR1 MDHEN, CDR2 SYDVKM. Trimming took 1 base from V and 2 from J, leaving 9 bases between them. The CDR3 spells CASSLYGRTYEQYF. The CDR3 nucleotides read TGTGCCAGCAGTTTATATGGGCGGACCTACGAGCAGTACTTC.

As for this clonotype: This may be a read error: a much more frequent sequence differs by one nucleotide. The CDR3 nucleotides read TGTGCCAGCCTCGGTCCTCGACTAGCGGGGTACAATGAGCAGTACTTC. Amino acid sequence: CASLGPRLAGYNEQYF. The chain combines TRBV12-3 or TRBV12-4 with TRBJ2-7, with 11 nucleotides matching TRBD2. J gave up 7 bases and V 8 bases, and 16 bases lay outside the gene matches. This CDR3 contains 16 residues.

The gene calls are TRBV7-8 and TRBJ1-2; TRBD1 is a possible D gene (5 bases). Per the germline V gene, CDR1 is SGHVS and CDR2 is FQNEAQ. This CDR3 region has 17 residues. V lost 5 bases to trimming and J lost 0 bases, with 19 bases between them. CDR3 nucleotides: TGTGCCAGCAGCCCCCGGCGCCAGGGAGAGGCTAACTATGGCTACACCTTC. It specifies CASSPRRQGEANYGYTF.

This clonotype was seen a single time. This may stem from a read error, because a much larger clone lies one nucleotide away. The CDR3 region has the DNA TGTGCCGGCAGCCGGGACAGGGTAGGCAATCAGCCCCAGCATTTT. This sequence encodes CAGSRDRVGNQPQHF. This rearrangement joins TRBV7-8 to TRBJ1-5; 9 bases fit TRBD1. This CDR3 has 15 amino acids. In germline, CDR1 is SGHVS, CDR2 FQNEAQ.

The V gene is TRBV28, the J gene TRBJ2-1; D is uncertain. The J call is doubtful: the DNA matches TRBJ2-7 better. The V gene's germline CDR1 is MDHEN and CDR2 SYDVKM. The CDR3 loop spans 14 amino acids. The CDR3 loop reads CASSSARLYNEQYF. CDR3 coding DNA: TGTGCCAGCAGTTCGGCTCGTCTCTACAATGAGCAGTACTTC.

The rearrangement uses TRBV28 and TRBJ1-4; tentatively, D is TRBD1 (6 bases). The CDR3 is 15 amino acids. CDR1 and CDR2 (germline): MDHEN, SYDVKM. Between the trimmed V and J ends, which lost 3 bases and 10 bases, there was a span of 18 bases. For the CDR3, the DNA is TGTGCCAGCAGTTTTCGGGCCCAGGGGAGGGGAAAACTGTTTTTT. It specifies CASSFRAQGRGKLFF.

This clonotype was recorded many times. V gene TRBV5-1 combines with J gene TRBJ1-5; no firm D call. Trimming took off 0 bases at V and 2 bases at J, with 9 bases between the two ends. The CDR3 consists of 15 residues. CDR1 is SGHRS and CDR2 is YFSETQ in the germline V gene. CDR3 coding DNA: TGCGCCAGCAGCTTGGTTGGGGATCGCAATCAGCCCCAGCATTTT. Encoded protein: CASSLVGDRNQPQHF.

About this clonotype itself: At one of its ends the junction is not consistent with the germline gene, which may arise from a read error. CDR3 sequence (DNA): TGCGGCGTAAGATGGACAGGGGGATACAATGAGCAGTTCTTC. Its translation: CGVRWTGGYNEQFF. V is TRBV29-1 and J is TRBJ2-1; 10 nucleotides agree with TRBD1. Per germline, CDR1 SQVTM and CDR2 ANQGSEA. The CDR3 runs 14 residues.

CDR3 protein: CSVRQLRDTEAFF. CDR3 DNA: TGCAGCGTTCGACAGTTAAGAGACACTGAAGCTTTCTTT. The genes are TRBV29-1 and TRBJ1-1; D might be TRBD1 (5 bases). V was shortened by 5 bases and J by 3 bases, with 13 bases between the two germline ends. In germline, CDR1 is SQVTM, CDR2 ANQGSEA. The length of the CDR3 is 13 residues.

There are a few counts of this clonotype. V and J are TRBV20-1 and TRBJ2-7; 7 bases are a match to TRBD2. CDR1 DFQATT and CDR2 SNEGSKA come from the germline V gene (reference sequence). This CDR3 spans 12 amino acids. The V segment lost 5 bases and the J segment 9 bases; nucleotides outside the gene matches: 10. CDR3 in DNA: TGCAGTGCTTCCCGGACTAGATCTGGGCAGTACTTC. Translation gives CSASRTRSGQYF.

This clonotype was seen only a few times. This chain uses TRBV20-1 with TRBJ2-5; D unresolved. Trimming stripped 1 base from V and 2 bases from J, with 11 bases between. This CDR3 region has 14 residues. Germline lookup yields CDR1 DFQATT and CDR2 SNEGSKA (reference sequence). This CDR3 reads CSARVSLNQETQYF. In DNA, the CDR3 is TGCAGTGCTAGAGTGAGTCTCAATCAAGAGACCCAGTACTTC.

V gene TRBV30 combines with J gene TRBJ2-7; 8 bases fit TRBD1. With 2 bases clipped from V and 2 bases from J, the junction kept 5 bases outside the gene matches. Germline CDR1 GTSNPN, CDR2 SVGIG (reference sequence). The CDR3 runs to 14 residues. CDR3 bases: TGTGCCTGGAGTTTCGGGACAGGTACCTACGAGCAGTACTTC. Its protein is CAWSFGTGTYEQYF.

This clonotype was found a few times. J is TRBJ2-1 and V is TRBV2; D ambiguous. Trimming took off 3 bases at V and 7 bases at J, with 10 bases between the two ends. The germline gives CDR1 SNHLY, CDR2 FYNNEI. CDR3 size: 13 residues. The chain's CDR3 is CASSDWADNEQFF. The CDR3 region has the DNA TGTGCCAGCAGTGACTGGGCGGATAATGAGCAGTTCTTC.

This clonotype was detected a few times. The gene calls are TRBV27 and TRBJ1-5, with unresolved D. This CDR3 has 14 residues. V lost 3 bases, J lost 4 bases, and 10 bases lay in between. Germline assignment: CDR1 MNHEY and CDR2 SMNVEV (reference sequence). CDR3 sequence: CASSFYGQNQPQHF. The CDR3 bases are TGTGCCAGCAGTTTTTACGGGCAGAATCAGCCCCAGCATTTT.